This entry lists 14 T cell receptor beta chains sequenced from one sample in a study of T cells after yellow fever vaccination. MiXCR, run by TCRdb on the 5' RACE reads, gives a single entry per CDR3 protein. The profile shows 300,000 to 400,000 distinct CDR3 sequences, approximately 3.9% of them singletons. The input for sequencing was PBMCs, taken 5 days after the yellow fever booster vaccination. These receptors were obtained from a man between 18 and 29 years old who received the YFV17D yellow fever vaccine.

The rearrangement uses TRBV29-1 and TRBJ2-7; TRBD1 might be the D (5 bases). Germline loops: CDR1 SQVTM, CDR2 ANQGSEA. The V end was cut by 4 bases, the J end by 3 bases, with 10 bases between. The CDR3 extends over 12 amino acids. The CDR3 spells CSVAGRNYEQYF. CDR3 in DNA: TGCAGCGTTGCAGGGCGAAACTACGAGCAGTACTTC.

This clonotype was seen once. J is TRBJ1-1 and V is TRBV5-5, with unresolved D. Trimming pared 2 bases from V and 1 base from J, leaving 9 bases between. CDR3 length equals 14 residues. Germline V gene sequence: CDR1 SGHKS, CDR2 YYEKEE (reference sequence). The CDR3 DNA is TGTGCCAGCAGCTTTTATCCGAGGAACACTGAAGCTTTCTTT. This translates into CASSFYPRNTEAFF.

This clonotype was detected only a few times. CDR3 residues: CARPLGSNAQETQYF. The CDR3 region has the DNA TGTGCCAGGCCTTTAGGCAGCAATGCACAAGAGACCCAGTACTTC. This rearrangement joins TRBV11-3 to TRBJ2-5; D is uncertain. Trimming cost V 9 bases and J 2 bases, with 19 bases left between them. The CDR3 extends over 15 amino acids. CDR1 and CDR2 from the germline V gene are SGHNT and YENEEA.

The rearrangement links TRBV4-3 to TRBJ2-1; D is possibly TRBD1 (5 bases). This CDR3 contains 16 residues. Deletions cut 1 base from V and 10 bases from J, with 20 bases between. CDR1 LGHNA and CDR2 YSLEER come from the germline V gene. CDR3 region: CASSQVMAAQGREQFF. In DNA form, the CDR3 reads TGCGCCAGCAGCCAAGTGATGGCGGCGCAGGGAAGGGAGCAGTTCTTC.

Ten or more counts support this clonotype. The chain recombines TRBV7-2 with TRBJ1-3; D is uncertain. Germline lookup yields CDR1 SGHTA and CDR2 FQGNSA. Deletions cut 5 bases from V and 2 bases from J, with 13 bases between. This CDR3 contains 15 residues. The CDR3 bases are TGTGCCAGCAGCCTAATCGACTCACCTGGAAACACCATATATTTT. This sequence encodes CASSLIDSPGNTIYF.

This clonotype has ten or more counts. The chain recombines TRBV4-2 with TRBJ2-3; maybe TRBD2 (6 bases). Trimming removed 1 base at V and 1 base at J, with 12 bases between. Germline V CDR1 and CDR2: LGHNA, YNFKEQ. This CDR3 has 16 amino acids. In nucleotides, the CDR3 is TGTGCCAGCAGCCAAGCGGGTACGGGGGGCACAGATACGCAGTATTTT. This sequence encodes CASSQAGTGGTDTQYF.

This clonotype was seen a few times. The chain recombines TRBV7-2 with TRBJ2-7; D is ambiguous. The CDR3 spans 13 residues. The germline V gene encodes CDR1 SGHTA and CDR2 FQGNSA. V lost 5 bases and J 5 bases, leaving 13 bases between the germline ends. CDR3 loop: CASSLTRSDEQYV. The CDR3 nucleotides are TGTGCCAGCAGCCTTACACGATCCGACGAGCAGTACGTC.

This chain links TRBV28 with TRBJ2-7, with TRBD1 matching 8 bases. Germline assignment: CDR1 MDHEN and CDR2 SYDVKM. The CDR3 length is 15 residues. The J segment lost 6 bases and the V segment lost 5 bases, leaving 12 bases of the junction unmatched. CDR3 nucleotide sequence: TGTGCCAGCAGTACAATTGACAGGGGTCTTGCCGAGCAGTACTTC. This translates into CASSTIDRGLAEQYF.

This clonotype was counted many times. The J gene is TRBJ1-2, the V gene TRBV6-5; 7 nucleotides match TRBD1. V trimming: 7 bases; J trimming: 4 bases; junction bases outside the gene matches: 15. The CDR3 is 16 amino acids. Germline V gene lookup returns CDR1 MNHEY and CDR2 SVGAGI. CDR3 nucleotide sequence: TGTGCCAGCACTCCTCAGGGGGGTGGGCTAGGCTATGGCTACACCTTC. Translated: CASTPQGGGLGYGYTF.

This clonotype was seen more than once but under ten times. The chain is built from TRBV20-1 and TRBJ1-5; D is undetermined. The V end was cut by 5 bases, the J end by 7 bases, with 12 bases between. The CDR3 totals 12 residues. Germline CDR1 and CDR2: DFQATT and SNEGSKA (reference sequence). In nucleotides, the CDR3 is TGCAGTGCTGTTCTCTACGGCCAGCCCCAGCATTTT. It is translated as CSAVLYGQPQHF.

This clonotype was seen a few times. V is TRBV3-1 and J is TRBJ1-4; 8 nucleotides line up with TRBD1. The CDR3 contains 15 residues. Germline CDR1 reads LGHDT; CDR2 reads YNNKEL (reference sequence). After removal of 2 bases from V and 10 bases from J, the junction contained 9 bases not matched to a gene. This chain's CDR3 is CASSQSGGTGGKLFF. In DNA, the CDR3 is TGTGCCAGCAGCCAAAGTGGAGGGACAGGTGGAAAACTGTTTTTT.

The CDR3 coding sequence is TGTGCCAGCAGCTTGGTGACAGGGATCCACAATGAGCAGTTCTTC. This encodes CASSLVTGIHNEQFF. The rearrangement uses TRBV5-4 and TRBJ2-1; 7 bases fit TRBD1. Germline V gene lookup returns CDR1 SGHNT and CDR2 YYREEE (reference sequence). Unmatched junction bases numbered 5, after V lost 0 bases and J lost 5 bases. This CDR3 is 15 amino acids long. The full variable domain, its missing parts supplied by reference TRBV5-4 and TRBJ2-1, is ETGVTQSPTHLIKTRGQQVTLRCSSQSGHNTVSWYQQALGQGPQFIFQYYREEENGRGNFPPRFSGLQFPNYSSELNVNALELDDSALYLCASSLVTGIHNEQFFGPGTRLTVL.

This clonotype was seen a few times. This rearrangement joins TRBV5-4 to TRBJ1-4; D gene uncertain. CDR3 length: 13 amino acids. Trimming removed 0 bases at V and 7 bases at J, with 7 bases between. The germline gives CDR1 SGHNT, CDR2 YYREEE (reference sequence). CDR3 loop: CASSLEDREKLFF. CDR3 in DNA: TGTGCCAGCAGCTTGGAGGATCGTGAAAAACTGTTTTTT.

The chain links TRBV7-3 to TRBJ1-5; 11 bases are shared with TRBD1. This CDR3 has 16 residues. The J segment lost 6 bases and the V segment lost 5 bases, leaving 9 bases of the junction unmatched. Germline V gives CDR1 SGHTA, CDR2 FQGTGA. This CDR3 is CASSTGQGAGGQPQHF. The CDR3 nucleotides are TGTGCCAGCAGCACCGGACAGGGGGCGGGAGGTCAGCCCCAGCATTTT.